This T cell receptor beta chain was retrieved from a study of T cell responses to AZD1222 COVID-19 vaccine. Study conclusions and caveats: Spike was spanned by vaccine-associated CD4 TCRs, with dominance at 160-218 and 743-854. Two AZD1222 administrations were followed by greater Spike-specific TCR breadth and depth.

Some clones are missing from TCRdb's copy, which holds only in-frame ones; the method was immunoSEQ multiplex PCR. This table holds just under 55,000 clones, nearly 90% found once. This CDR3 spans 15 amino acids. V was cut by 7 bases and J by 4 bases, with 16 bases left in between. CDR1 is MNHEY, CDR2 SMNVEV, per germline (reference sequence). Only one count was recorded for this clone. Antigen unknown. The sequences come from peripheral blood, collected on day 0 of AZD1222 vaccination. The sequence came from an adult in good health. The V call is TRBV27, the J call TRBJ2-2, with unresolved D. CDR3 loop: CASTQRPPGTGELFF. The DNA for the CDR3 is TGTGCCAGCACCCAGAGACCACCGGGCACCGGGGAGCTGTTTTTT.